This T cell receptor beta chain comes out of a study of cytomegalovirus exposure and HLA in healthy donors. Study-wide background: Genotyping showed roughly 83% of almost 400 donors falling in the Caucasian-associated ancestry cluster.

The CDR3 consists of 14 residues. The junction had 8 bases not matched to a gene; V was cut back by 4 bases and J by 8 bases. Germline assignment: CDR1 SNHLY and CDR2 FYNNEI. PCR employed 60 Vbeta and 13 Jbeta primers. This table comes from immunoSEQ multiplex PCR, and its TCRdb copy is limited to in-frame clones, with some not included. This sample's table has 30,000 to 35,000 clones. Sequencing was done on a sample of PBMCs. The J gene is TRBJ2-1, the V gene TRBV2; 7 nucleotides agree with TRBD1. The TCR originated in a woman in her thirties or forties in good health and CMV-seropositive. CDR3 sequence: CASSVRGSGHEQFF. The DNA for the CDR3 is TGTGCCAGCAGTGTCAGGGGGTCCGGCCATGAGCAGTTCTTC. Supplemented by reference TRBV2 and TRBJ2-1, the full variable domain reads EPEVTQTPSHQVTQMGQEVILRCVPISNHLYFYWYRQILGQKVEFLVSFYNNEISEKSEIFDDQFSVERPDGSNFTLKIRSTKLEDSAMYFCASSVRGSGHEQFFGPGTRLTVL.